Listed here are 2 T cell receptor beta chains from one sample, sequenced in a study of T cell changes during pregnancy in multiple sclerosis. Sequencing used immunoSEQ multiplex PCR; TCRdb keeps in-frame clones, though not all of them. Found here are almost 55,000 clones, 90% of them singletons; the top ten hold approximately 3%. This specimen was CD8+ T cells from peripheral blood mononuclear cells, taken before pregnancy. The source is a female donor with multiple sclerosis, enrolled in a pregnancy study.

DNA for the CDR3: TGTGCCAGCAGCTTTGGGACTGCCCCCGAGCAGTACTTC. Residues: CASSFGTAPEQYF. This chain joins TRBV5-6 and TRBJ2-7; tentative D call: TRBD2 (6 bases). Germline CDR1 reads SGHDT; CDR2 reads YYEEEE. The germline V and J ends were trimmed by 2 bases and 6 bases, with 12 bases remaining between them. This CDR3 contains 13 residues.

The V call is TRBV9, the J call TRBJ2-6; 10 bases map to TRBD2. The V gene end was trimmed by 6 bases and the J gene end by 0 bases; junction bases not matched to a gene: 6. This CDR3 comprises 17 residues. Germline V gene data show CDR1 as SGDLS and CDR2 as YYNGEE. The CDR3 sequence: CASTTSGAPSGANVLTF. CDR3 nucleotide sequence: TGTGCCAGCACCACTAGCGGGGCCCCCTCTGGGGCCAACGTCCTGACTTTC.